This T cell receptor (beta chain) was captured in a study of long-term antiretroviral therapy in people with HIV. They ran version v3.0 of the immunoSEQ assay at survey level. In sequencing, roughly 35,000-55,000 T-cell genomes per sample were targeted. Profiled with immunoSEQ multiplex PCR; TCRdb holds only in-frame clones, not every one. The data show about 25,000 clones, with roughly three quarters seen just once and more than 9.5% held by the top ten. The CDR3 runs to 14 residues. CDR1 and CDR2 from the germline V gene are SGHTS and YDEGEE. The V and J ends lost 5 bases and 4 bases, in that order; junction bases with no gene match: 4. Each contributor possessed a minimum of one pre-ART and a minimum of two post-ART PBMC samples. This clone was detected once.

Source: unsorted PBMCs, taken 2.1 years after starting antiretroviral therapy. The chain joins TRBV5-8 to TRBJ1-4; 8 bases line up with TRBD1. The clonotype was recovered from a man younger than 40 with HIV. The CDR3 loop is CASRQGGFNEKLFF. The CDR3 region has the DNA TGTGCCAGCAGACAGGGGGGCTTTAATGAAAAACTGTTTTTT.